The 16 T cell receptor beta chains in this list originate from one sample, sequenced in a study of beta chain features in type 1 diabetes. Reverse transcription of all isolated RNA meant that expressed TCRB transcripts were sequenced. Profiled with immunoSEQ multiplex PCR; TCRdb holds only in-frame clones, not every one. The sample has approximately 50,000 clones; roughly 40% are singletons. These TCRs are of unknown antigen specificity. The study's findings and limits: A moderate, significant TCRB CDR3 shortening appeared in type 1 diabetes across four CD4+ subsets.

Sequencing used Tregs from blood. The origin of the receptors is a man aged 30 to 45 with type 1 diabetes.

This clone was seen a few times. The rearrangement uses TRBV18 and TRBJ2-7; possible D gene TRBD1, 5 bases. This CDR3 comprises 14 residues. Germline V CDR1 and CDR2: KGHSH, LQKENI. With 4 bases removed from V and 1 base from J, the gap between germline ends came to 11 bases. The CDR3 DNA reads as TGTGCCAGCTCACTTGACAGTTTTTCCTACGAGCAGTACTTC. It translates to CASSLDSFSYEQYF.

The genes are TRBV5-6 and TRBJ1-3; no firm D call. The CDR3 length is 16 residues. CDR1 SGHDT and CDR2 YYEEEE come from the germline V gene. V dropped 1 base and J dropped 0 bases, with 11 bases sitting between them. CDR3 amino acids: CASSLTGSFSGNTIYF. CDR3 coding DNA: TGTGCCAGCAGCTTGACGGGGTCGTTCTCTGGAAACACCATATATTTT.

Here the CDR3 DNA reads TGTGCCAGTAGTATAGCGGGTTCTGGGGCCAACGTCCTGACTTTC. The encoded protein is CASSIAGSGANVLTF. This chain connects TRBV19 to TRBJ2-6; no clear D. Germline CDR1 LNHDA, CDR2 SQIVND (reference sequence). The V end lost 1 base, the J end lost 1 base, and 5 bases lay between the germline ends. This CDR3 region has 15 residues.

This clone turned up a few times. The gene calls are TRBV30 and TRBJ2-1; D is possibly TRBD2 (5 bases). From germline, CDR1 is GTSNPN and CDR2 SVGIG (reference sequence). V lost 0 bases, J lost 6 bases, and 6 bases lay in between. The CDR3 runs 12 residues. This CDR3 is CAWSVRGNEQFF. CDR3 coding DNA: TGTGCCTGGAGTGTACGGGGCAATGAGCAGTTCTTC.

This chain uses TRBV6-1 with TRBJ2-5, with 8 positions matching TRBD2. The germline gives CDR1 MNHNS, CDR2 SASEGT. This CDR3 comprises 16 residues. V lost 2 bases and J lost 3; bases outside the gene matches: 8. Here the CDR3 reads CASSEFTAGREETQYF. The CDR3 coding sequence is TGTGCCAGCAGTGAATTTACAGCCGGGAGGGAAGAGACCCAGTACTTC.

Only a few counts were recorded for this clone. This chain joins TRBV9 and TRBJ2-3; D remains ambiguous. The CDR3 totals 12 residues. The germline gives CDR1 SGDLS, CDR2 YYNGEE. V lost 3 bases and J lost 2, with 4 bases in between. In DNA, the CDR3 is TGTGCCAGCAGCGCATTCACAGATACGCAGTATTTT. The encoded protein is CASSAFTDTQYF.

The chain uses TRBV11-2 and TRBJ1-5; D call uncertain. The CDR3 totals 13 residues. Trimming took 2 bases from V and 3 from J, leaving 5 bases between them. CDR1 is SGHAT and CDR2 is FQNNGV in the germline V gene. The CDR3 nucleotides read TGTGCCAGCAGCTTATCAGACAATCAGCCCCAGCATTTT. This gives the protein CASSLSDNQPQHF. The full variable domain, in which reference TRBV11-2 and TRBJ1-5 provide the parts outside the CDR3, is EAGVAQSPRYKIIEKRQSVAFWCNPISGHATLYWYQQILGQGPKLLIQFQNNGVVDDSQLPKDRFSAERLKGVDSTLKIQPAKLEDSAVYLCASSLSDNQPQHFGDGTRLSIL.

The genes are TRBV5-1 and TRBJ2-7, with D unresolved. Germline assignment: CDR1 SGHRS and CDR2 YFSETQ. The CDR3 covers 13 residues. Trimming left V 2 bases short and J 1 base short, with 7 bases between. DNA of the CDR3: TGCGCCAGCAGCTTTGGGCAGTCCTACGAGCAGTACTTC. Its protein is CASSFGQSYEQYF. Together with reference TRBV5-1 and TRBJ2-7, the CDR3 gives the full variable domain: KAGVTQTPRYLIKTRGQQVTLSCSPISGHRSVSWYQQTPGQGLQFLFEYFSETQRNKGNFPGRFSGRQFSNSRSEMNVSTLELGDSALYLCASSFGQSYEQYFGPGTRLTVT.

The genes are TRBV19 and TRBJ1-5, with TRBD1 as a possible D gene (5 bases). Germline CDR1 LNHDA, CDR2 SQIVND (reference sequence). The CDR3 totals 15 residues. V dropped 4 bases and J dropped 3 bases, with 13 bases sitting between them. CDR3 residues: CASSTQDGFNQPQHF. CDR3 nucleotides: TGTGCCAGTAGTACACAGGACGGGTTCAATCAGCCCCAGCATTTT.

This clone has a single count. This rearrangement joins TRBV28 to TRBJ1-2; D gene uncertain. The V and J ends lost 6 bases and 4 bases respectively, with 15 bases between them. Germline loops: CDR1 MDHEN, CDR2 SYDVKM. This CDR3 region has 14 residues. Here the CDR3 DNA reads TGTGCCAGCAGGGCTACAGCTTTCCGCTATGGCTACACCTTC. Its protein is CASRATAFRYGYTF.

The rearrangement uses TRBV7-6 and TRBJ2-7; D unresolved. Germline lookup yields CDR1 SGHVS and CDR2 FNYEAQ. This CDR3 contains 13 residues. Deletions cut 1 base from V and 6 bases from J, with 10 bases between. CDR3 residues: CASSLDKSPEQYF. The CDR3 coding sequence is TGTGCCAGCAGCTTAGACAAGTCCCCCGAGCAGTACTTC.

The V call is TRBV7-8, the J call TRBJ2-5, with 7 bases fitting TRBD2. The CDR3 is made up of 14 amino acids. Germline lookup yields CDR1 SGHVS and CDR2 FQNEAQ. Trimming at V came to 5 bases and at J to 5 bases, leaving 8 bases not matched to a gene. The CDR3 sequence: CASSPRRERETQYF. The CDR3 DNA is TGTGCCAGCAGCCCTCGGCGGGAGAGGGAGACCCAGTACTTC.

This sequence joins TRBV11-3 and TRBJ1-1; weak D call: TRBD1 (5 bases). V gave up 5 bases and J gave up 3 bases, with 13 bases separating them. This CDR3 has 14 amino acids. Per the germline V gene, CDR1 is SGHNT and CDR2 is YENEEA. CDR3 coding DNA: TGTGCCAGCAGCCTGGGGGGATCTGACACTGAAGCTTTCTTT. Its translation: CASSLGGSDTEAFF.

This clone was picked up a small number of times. CDR3 sequence (DNA): TGTGCCAGCAGCAAGATTTTTGAGACTAGCGGGAGGGCCGCATTGAATGAGCAGTTCTTC. The encoded protein is CASSKIFETSGRAALNEQFF. This rearrangement joins TRBV21-1 to TRBJ2-1; the tabulated D call, TRBD2, remains unverified against the DNA. TRBV21-1 is a pseudogene. There are 20 residues in the CDR3.

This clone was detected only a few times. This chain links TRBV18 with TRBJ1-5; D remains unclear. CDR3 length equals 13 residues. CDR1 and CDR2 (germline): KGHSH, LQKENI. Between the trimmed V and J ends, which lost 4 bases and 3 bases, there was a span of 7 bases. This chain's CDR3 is CASSRQNNQPQHF. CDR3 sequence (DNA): TGTGCCAGCTCACGCCAGAACAATCAGCCCCAGCATTTT.

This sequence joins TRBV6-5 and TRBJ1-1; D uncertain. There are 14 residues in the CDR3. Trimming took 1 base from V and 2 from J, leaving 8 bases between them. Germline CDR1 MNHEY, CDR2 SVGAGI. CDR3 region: CASSYWAANTEAFF. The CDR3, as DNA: TGTGCCAGCAGTTACTGGGCAGCTAACACTGAAGCTTTCTTT.